This T cell receptor beta chain was sequenced during a study of siplizumab effects on memory and regulatory T cells. Regarding the study as a whole: Memory T cells appeared less diverse than naive cells, which seemed to contribute substantially to alloresponse.

Using immunoSEQ multiplex PCR, the repertoire was profiled, and TCRdb retains in-frame clones only, with some absent. The sample lists more than 95,000 clones, over 90% occurring once. Points on this clone: No antigen is known for it.

The sequencing input was Tregs sorted from blood. The sequence was obtained from a human donor in good health.

The CDR3 coding sequence is TGTGCCACCAGCAGACTTCAGGGTGCCCTGCACGAGCAGTACTTC. Translating it yields CATSRLQGALHEQYF. V is TRBV15 and J is TRBJ2-7; TRBD1 is a possible D gene (5 bases). Germline CDR1 reads LNHNV; CDR2 reads YYDKDF (reference sequence). V lost 2 bases and J lost 5, with 16 bases in between. The CDR3 runs 15 residues.